This is a list of T cell receptor beta chains from one sample in a study of PD-L1 blockade in urothelial cancer. Generated by immunoSEQ multiplex PCR, the TCRdb table keeps only in-frame clones and is missing some. The table records 120,000 or so clones, 86% of them present only once. The sequencing here drew on PBMCs, taken around atezolizumab (anti-PD-L1) treatment. All receptors derive from a man aged 50-60 years with urothelial cancer. CDR3s include the opening cysteine and the closing phenylalanine or tryptophan. Fields, in order: D gene, clone size, J gene, V gene, CDR3 DNA, CDR3 protein. D genes are given only for firm matches. Part of the rows lack a size; the others show once, few, many or a class for expanded clones.

TRBD2	NA	TRBJ2-2	TRBV18	TGTGCCAGCTCACCAGGACTAGCGGACTGGGGGGAGCTGTTTTTT	CASSPGLADWGELFF
NA	NA	TRBJ2-1	TRBV5-6	TGTGCCAGCAGCTTGAGCCGGGACTCCACTCTTTTCTTC	CASSLSRDSTLFF
TRBD2	NA	TRBJ2-5	TRBV11-2	TGTGCCAGCAGCACTCGGGGAGCGGGAGGTGAGACCCAGTACTTC	CASSTRGAGGETQYF
NA	NA	TRBJ2-1	TRBV7-8	TGTGCCAGCAGCTTTCCTTTGGCGGGATCGTCCTACAATGAGCAGTTCTTC	CASSFPLAGSSYNEQFF
TRBD1	NA	TRBJ2-7	TRBV28	TGTGCCAGCAGTTCAGACAGCAGGGGGATATGGACCTACGAGCAGTACTTC	CASSSDSRGIWTYEQYF
TRBD1	few	TRBJ1-6	TRBV6-1	TGTGCCACCTCCCCGCTGGGACAGGGAATCTCACCCCTCCACTTT	CATSPLGQGISPLHF
TRBD2	NA	TRBJ2-3	TRBV19	TGTGCCAGTAAACTCGGACTAGCGGCAAGCACAGATACGCAGTATTTT	CASKLGLAASTDTQYF
NA	few	TRBJ1-2	TRBV5-1	TGCGCCAGCAGCTTGGCCACCTCAGGGGACTATGGCTACACCTTC	CASSLATSGDYGYTF
NA	NA	TRBJ1-1	TRBV5-1	TGCGCCAGCAGCATACAGATGAACACTGAAGCTTTCTTT	CASSIQMNTEAFF
TRBD2	NA	TRBJ2-3	TRBV5-1	TGCGCCAGCAGCTTAACTAGCGGGAGCCTCGCGCAGTATTTT	CASSLTSGSLAQYF
NA	once	TRBJ2-7	TRBV5-1	TGCGCCAGCAGCTTAACGGCCGGGTCCTACGAGCAGTACTTC	CASSLTAGSYEQYF
TRBD2	NA	TRBJ2-7	TRBV27	TGTGCCAGCAGTTTACCGCAGGGACTAGCGGACTACGAGCAGTACTTC	CASSLPQGLADYEQYF
TRBD2	NA	TRBJ2-1	TRBV2	TGTGCCAGCAGGGAGGGCGGGAGAGACAATGAGCAGTTCTTC	CASREGGRDNEQFF
NA	NA	TRBJ2-3	TRBV7-2	TGTGCCAGCAGCTCGTCCGGGTATACGCAGTATTTT	CASSSSGYTQYF
NA	NA	TRBJ2-7	TRBV5-6	TGTGCCAGCAGCTCCAAGGGCAGGGGCAAGTACGAGCAGTACTTC	CASSSKGRGKYEQYF
NA	few	TRBJ1-4	TRBV4-2	TGTGCCAGCAGCCAAACTAGCCCTAATGAAAAACTGTTTTTT	CASSQTSPNEKLFF
TRBD1	NA	TRBJ1-5	TRBV4-1	TGCGCCAGCAGCCAATTGACAGGGACAGTTCAGCCCCAGCATTTT	CASSQLTGTVQPQHF
NA	NA	TRBJ1-1	TRBV6-5	TGTGCCAGCACCCAGTTGTCTAACACTGAAGCTTTCTTT	CASTQLSNTEAFF
TRBD1	NA	TRBJ2-7	TRBV7-7	TGTGCTAGCAGCGGAAGGGCCAGGGGGCCAAGGTCCTACGAGCAGTACTTC	CASSGRARGPRSYEQYF
NA	NA	TRBJ1-3	TRBV7-2	TGTGCCAGCAGCTTTCGGACAGCCTCTGGAAACACCATATATTTT	CASSFRTASGNTIYF
NA	NA	TRBJ1-1	TRBV28	TGTGCCAGCAGTTCGCGGCCCTATGAAGCTTTCTTT	CASSSRPYEAFF
TRBD1	NA	TRBJ1-6	TRBV7-8	TGTGCCAGCAGCGCGTGGGGACAGAAAAAAGCAGTCCTCCACTTT	CASSAWGQKKAVLHF
TRBD1	once	TRBJ2-7	TRBV9	TGTGCCAGCAGCGTAGCGGTGACAGGGGGCTCCGAGCAGTACTTC	CASSVAVTGGSEQYF
NA	NA	TRBJ1-2	TRBV28	TGTGCCAGCAGGCTCACAGGTATATATGGCTACACCTTC	CASRLTGIYGYTF
NA	NA	TRBJ1-5	TRBV18	TGTGCCAGCTCACCTCCAGGGGTTAGCAATCAGCCCCAGCATTTT	CASSPPGVSNQPQHF
TRBD1	NA	TRBJ2-7	TRBV7-8	TGTGCCAGCAGAAAGAACCAGGGACAGGGCCCTTACGAGCAGTACTTC	CASRKNQGQGPYEQYF
TRBD2	NA	TRBJ2-3	TRBV9	TGTGCCAGCAGCGTAGTGCCTAGCGGGAGTGGGGCAGATACGCAGTATTTT	CASSVVPSGSGADTQYF
TRBD2	NA	TRBJ2-7	TRBV2	TGTGCCAGCAGCCTATCCCAGACTAGCTGGCTGGGTGAGCAGTACTTC	CASSLSQTSWLGEQYF
TRBD1	NA	TRBJ2-7	TRBV7-2	TGTGCCAGCAGATTAGACAGGGGTCGATACGAGCAGTACTTC	CASRLDRGRYEQYF
NA	few	TRBJ2-7	TRBV2	TGTGCCAGCAGTGAACAGGGAATGACCTACGAGCAGTACTTC	CASSEQGMTYEQYF
NA	NA	TRBJ2-1	TRBV5-1	TGCGCCAGCAGCTTGGTTGTGACTAGTCGCTACAATGAGCAGTTCTTC	CASSLVVTSRYNEQFF
NA	NA	TRBJ1-2	TRBV28	TGTGCCAGCACCCTAAGGGGGTCCCTCTATGGCTACACCTTC	CASTLRGSLYGYTF
TRBD1	NA	TRBJ2-7	TRBV18	TGTGCCAGCTCGCGGACAGGGGACTACGAGCAGTACTTC	CASSRTGDYEQYF
TRBD1	NA	TRBJ2-7	TRBV6-1	TGTGCCAGCAGTGCCTACCGGAAGGGAGAAACAGGGGGCTTCGGGAGCGAGCAGTACTTC	CASSAYRKGETGGFGSEQYF
TRBD2	NA	TRBJ2-1	TRBV5-1	TGCGCCAGCAGCTTGGCCTGGGTAGCGGGAGAATACTACAATGAGCAGTTCTTC	CASSLAWVAGEYYNEQFF
TRBD2	NA	TRBJ2-1	TRBV5-6	TGTGCCAGCAGCTTGGTGGGCGGGAGCTCCTACAATGAGCAGTTCTTC	CASSLVGGSSYNEQFF
NA	NA	TRBJ1-2	TRBV28	TGTGCCAGCACCGGATCCCAGGCAAGGGGCTACACCTTC	CASTGSQARGYTF
NA	NA	TRBJ1-1	TRBV19	TGTGCCACCCAGGGGAGCCATGAAGCTTTCTTT	CATQGSHEAFF
TRBD1	NA	TRBJ2-2	TRBV9	TGTGCCAGCAGCGCAGGGACAGGGACTCCGAACACCGGGGAGCTGTTTTTT	CASSAGTGTPNTGELFF
TRBD1	NA	TRBJ1-2	TRBV30	TGTGCCTGGAGAAGGACAGGGGTGGGCTACACCTTC	CAWRRTGVGYTF
NA	NA	TRBJ1-1	TRBV28	TGTGCCAGCAGTTTATTGCAGGGAACTGAAGCTTTCTTT	CASSLLQGTEAFF
TRBD2	NA	TRBJ2-7	TRBV28	TGTGCCAGCAGTTTAGCGGGTAGCGGGAGTCGGGACGAGCAGTACTTC	CASSLAGSGSRDEQYF
TRBD2	NA	TRBJ2-2	TRBV11-3	TGTGCCAGCAGCTCCGGGACTAGCGGATACACCGGGGAGCTGTTTTTT	CASSSGTSGYTGELFF
NA	many	TRBJ1-2	TRBV29-1	TGCAGCGTTGACCCACAGAGAGACTATGGCTACACCTTC	CSVDPQRDYGYTF
NA	once	TRBJ1-6	TRBV5-6	TGTGCCAGCAGCTTGGACTCCCTCCCGGGTAATTCACCCCTCCACTTT	CASSLDSLPGNSPLHF
NA	NA	TRBJ2-7	TRBV19	TGTGCCAGTAGGCGGACAATGACAGGGAGGTCCTACGAGCAGTACTTC	CASRRTMTGRSYEQYF
TRBD1	NA	TRBJ2-1	TRBV18	TGTGCCAGCTCACGGGACAGCCACAATGAGCAGTTCTTC	CASSRDSHNEQFF
NA	few	TRBJ1-2	TRBV19	TGTGCCAGTAGTAGATACAGGGCTGGCTACACCTTC	CASSRYRAGYTF
NA	NA	TRBJ2-7	TRBV4-1	TGCGCCAGCAGCCCCGGCAGGACCTACGAGCAGTACTTC	CASSPGRTYEQYF
NA	NA	TRBJ2-3	TRBV7-8	TGTGCCAGCAGCACCAACACGGGGGATACGCAGTATTTT	CASSTNTGDTQYF
TRBD2	NA	TRBJ2-3	TRBV5-1	TGCGCCAGCAGCGATCCGGGACTAGCGGGTGATACGCAGTATTTT	CASSDPGLAGDTQYF
TRBD2	once	TRBJ2-7	TRBV6-1	TGTGCCAGCAGTGAAGCGGGGCTAGCGGGGCTATCCTACGAGCAGTACTTC	CASSEAGLAGLSYEQYF
TRBD2	NA	TRBJ2-1	TRBV27	TGTGCCAGCGGCTCAGGGACTAGCGGGAACAATGAGCAGTTCTTC	CASGSGTSGNNEQFF
NA	NA	TRBJ1-2	TRBV15	TGTGCCACCAGCAGAGCAGAGGTTGGACAGAGGGGCTACACCTTC	CATSRAEVGQRGYTF
TRBD1	NA	TRBJ1-2	TRBV4-2	TGTGCCAGCAGCCAACTAGGACAGGGAGGCGATGGCTACACCTTC	CASSQLGQGGDGYTF
NA	few	TRBJ2-2	TRBV4-2	TGTGCCAGCAGCCAAGAAAATTTACGGCGGTCCGGGGAGCTGTTTTTT	CASSQENLRRSGELFF